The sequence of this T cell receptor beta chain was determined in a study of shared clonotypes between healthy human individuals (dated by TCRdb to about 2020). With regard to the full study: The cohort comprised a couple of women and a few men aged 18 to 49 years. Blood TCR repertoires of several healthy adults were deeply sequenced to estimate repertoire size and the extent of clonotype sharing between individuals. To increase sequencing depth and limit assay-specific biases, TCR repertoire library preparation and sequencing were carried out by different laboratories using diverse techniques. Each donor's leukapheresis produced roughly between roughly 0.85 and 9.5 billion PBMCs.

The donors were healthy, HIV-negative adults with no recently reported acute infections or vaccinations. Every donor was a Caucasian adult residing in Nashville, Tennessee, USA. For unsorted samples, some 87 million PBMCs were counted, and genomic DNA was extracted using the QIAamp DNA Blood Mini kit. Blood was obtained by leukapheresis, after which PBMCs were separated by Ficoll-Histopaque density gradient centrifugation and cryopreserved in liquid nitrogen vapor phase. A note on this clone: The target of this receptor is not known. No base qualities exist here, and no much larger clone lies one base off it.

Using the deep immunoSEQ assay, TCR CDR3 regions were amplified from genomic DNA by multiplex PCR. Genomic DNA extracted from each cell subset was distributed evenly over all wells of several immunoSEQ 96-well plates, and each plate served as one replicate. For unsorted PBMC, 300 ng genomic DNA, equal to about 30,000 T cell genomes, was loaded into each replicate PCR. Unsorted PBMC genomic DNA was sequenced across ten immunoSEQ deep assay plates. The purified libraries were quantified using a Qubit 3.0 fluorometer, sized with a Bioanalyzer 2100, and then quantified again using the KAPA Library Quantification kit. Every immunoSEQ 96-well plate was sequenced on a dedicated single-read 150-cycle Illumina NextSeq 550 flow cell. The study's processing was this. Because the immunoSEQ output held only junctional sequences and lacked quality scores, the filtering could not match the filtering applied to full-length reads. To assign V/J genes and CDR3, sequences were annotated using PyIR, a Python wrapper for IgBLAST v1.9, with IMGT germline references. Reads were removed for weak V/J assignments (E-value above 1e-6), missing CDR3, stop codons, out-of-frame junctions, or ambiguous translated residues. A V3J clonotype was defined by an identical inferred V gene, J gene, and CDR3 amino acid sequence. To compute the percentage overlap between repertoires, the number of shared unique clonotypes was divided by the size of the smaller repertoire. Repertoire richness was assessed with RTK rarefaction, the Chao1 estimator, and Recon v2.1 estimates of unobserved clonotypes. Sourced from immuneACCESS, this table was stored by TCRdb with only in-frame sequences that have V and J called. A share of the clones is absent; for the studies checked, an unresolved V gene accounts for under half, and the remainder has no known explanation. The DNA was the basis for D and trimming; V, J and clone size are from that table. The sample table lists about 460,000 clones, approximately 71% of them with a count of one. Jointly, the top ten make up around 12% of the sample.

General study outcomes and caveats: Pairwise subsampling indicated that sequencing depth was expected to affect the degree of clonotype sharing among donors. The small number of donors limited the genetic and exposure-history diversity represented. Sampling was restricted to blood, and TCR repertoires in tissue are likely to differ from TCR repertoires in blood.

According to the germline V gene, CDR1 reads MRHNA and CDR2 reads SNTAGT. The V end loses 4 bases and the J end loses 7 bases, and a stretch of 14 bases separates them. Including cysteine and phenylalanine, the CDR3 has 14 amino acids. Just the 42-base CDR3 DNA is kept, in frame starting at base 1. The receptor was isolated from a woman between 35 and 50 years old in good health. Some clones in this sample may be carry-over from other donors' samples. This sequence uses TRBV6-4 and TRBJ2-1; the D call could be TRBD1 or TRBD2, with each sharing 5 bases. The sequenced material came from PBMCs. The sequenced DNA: TGTGCCAGCAGTGCCTCGGTCGAGGGGAATGAGCAGTTCTTC. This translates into CASSASVEGNEQFF.